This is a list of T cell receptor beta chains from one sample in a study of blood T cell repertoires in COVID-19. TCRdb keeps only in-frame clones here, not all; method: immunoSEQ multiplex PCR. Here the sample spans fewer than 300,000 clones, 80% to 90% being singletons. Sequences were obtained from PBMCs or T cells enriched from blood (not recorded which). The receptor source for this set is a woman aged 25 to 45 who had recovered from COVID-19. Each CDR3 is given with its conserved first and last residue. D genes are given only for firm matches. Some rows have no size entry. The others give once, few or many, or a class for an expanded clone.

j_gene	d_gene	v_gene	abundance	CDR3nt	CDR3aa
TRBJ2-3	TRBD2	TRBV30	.	TGTGCCTGGAGTGTACTCCCCTCACTAGCGGCACGCACAGATACGCAGTATTTT	CAWSVLPSLAARTDTQYF
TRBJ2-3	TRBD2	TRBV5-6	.	TGTGCCAGCAGCTTGGGTGCGGGGGGTCCAGATACGCAGTATTTT	CASSLGAGGPDTQYF
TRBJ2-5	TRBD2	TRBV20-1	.	TGCAGTGCTAGTCCCAGCGGGATCCAAGAGACCCAGTACTTC	CSASPSGIQETQYF
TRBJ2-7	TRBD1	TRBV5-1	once	TGCGCCAGCAGCGGCTCAGGGGGCTCCTACGAGCAGTACTTC	CASSGSGGSYEQYF
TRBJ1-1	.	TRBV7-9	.	TGTGCCAGCAGCTTAGATCAGGGGCAGGCTAACACTGAAGCTTTCTTT	CASSLDQGQANTEAFF
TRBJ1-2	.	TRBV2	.	TGTGCCAGCAGTGAGACCAGGGCTGGCTACACCTTC	CASSETRAGYTF
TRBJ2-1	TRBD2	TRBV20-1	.	TGCAGTGCTAGTGGGACGGGACTACCGATCTATGAGCAGTTCTTC	CSASGTGLPIYEQFF
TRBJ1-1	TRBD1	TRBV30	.	TGTGCCTGGGAGACAGGGATGGAGGACACTGAAGCTTTCTTT	CAWETGMEDTEAFF
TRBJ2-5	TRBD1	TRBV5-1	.	TGCGCCAGCACTAAAGGGACAGGGGCGATTCTCGAGACCCAGTACTTC	CASTKGTGAILETQYF
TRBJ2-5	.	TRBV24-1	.	TGTGCCACCAGTGATTCCATGGACAGCGGCGAGACCCAGTACTTC	CATSDSMDSGETQYF
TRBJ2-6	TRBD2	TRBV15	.	TGTGCCACCAGCACTAGCGGGGGGACTGGGGCCAACGTCCTGACTTTC	CATSTSGGTGANVLTF
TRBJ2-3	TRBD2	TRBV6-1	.	TGTGCCAGCAGTGATCGGGGGAGGGACACAGATACGCAGTATTTT	CASSDRGRDTDTQYF
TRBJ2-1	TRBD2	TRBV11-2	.	TGTGCCAGCAGCTCCTACGGACTAGCGGGAGCCCGCAATGAGCAGTTCTTC	CASSSYGLAGARNEQFF
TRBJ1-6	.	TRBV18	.	TGTGCCAGCTCACCAGGAAATAGTTATTACAGGCTGAGCTCCTGGGATAATTCACCCCTCCACTTT	CASSPGNSYYRLSSWDNSPLHF
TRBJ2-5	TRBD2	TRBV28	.	TGTGCCAGCAGTTTCATCGGTAGCGGACTAGCGGGAGATCATGGGCAAGAGACCCAGTACTTC	CASSFIGSGLAGDHGQETQYF
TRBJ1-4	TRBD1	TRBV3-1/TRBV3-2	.	TGTGCCAGCAGCATCCTGTCGGGACAGGGTGATGAAAAACTGTTTTTT	CASSILSGQGDEKLFF
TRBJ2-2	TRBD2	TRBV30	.	TGTGCCTGGCCGGGACTAGCGACCGGGGAGCTGTTTTTT	CAWPGLATGELFF
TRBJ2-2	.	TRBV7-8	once	TGTGCCAGCAGCTGGTCAGTTGGGGGCCCGAACACCGGGGAGCTGTTTTTT	CASSWSVGGPNTGELFF
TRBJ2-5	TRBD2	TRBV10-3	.	TGTGCCATCAGGAACCCACCCGGGGGGGGCAGAATAGAAGAGACCCAGTACTTC	CAIRNPPGGGRIEETQYF
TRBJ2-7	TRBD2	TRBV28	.	TGTGCCAGCAGTTTACCCCCCCTGACTAGCGGGAGACCGAACCCCTACGAGCAGTACTTC	CASSLPPLTSGRPNPYEQYF
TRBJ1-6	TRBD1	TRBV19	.	TGTGCCAGTAGCTTTATCCGGGACAGGGTGGTGCCCCTCCACTTT	CASSFIRDRVVPLHF
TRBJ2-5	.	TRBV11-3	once	TGTGCCAGCAGCTTAGGGGGCTCTATCCAAGAGACCCAGTACTTC	CASSLGGSIQETQYF
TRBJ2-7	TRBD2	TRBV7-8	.	TGTGCCAGCAGCTACCAGAGGGTTCGGACTAGCGGGGGATACGAGCAGTACTTC	CASSYQRVRTSGGYEQYF
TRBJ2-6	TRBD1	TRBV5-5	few	TGTGCCAGCAGCTCCGGGACAGGAAGCTCTGGGGCCAACGTCCTGACTTTC	CASSSGTGSSGANVLTF
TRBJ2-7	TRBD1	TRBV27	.	TGTGCCAGCAGTTATGGGACAGGGGACGTCGACGAGCAGTACTTC	CASSYGTGDVDEQYF
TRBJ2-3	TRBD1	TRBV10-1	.	TGCGCCAGCAGTGAGATTGGGACAGGGCGCACAGATACGCAGTATTTT	CASSEIGTGRTDTQYF
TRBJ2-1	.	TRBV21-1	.	TGTGCCAGCAGCAAAGTTAGTTTAACTAGCGGGAGAAATGAGCAGTTCTTC	CASSKVSLTSGRNEQFF
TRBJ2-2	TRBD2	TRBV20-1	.	TGCAGTGCTAGTCCCGGGACTAGCGGGGTAAACACCGGGGAGCTGTTTTTT	CSASPGTSGVNTGELFF
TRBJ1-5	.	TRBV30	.	TGTGCCTGGAGTACAGGGTCGGTCCAGCCCCAGCATTTT	CAWSTGSVQPQHF
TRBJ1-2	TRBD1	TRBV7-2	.	TGTGCCAGCAGCTTAGGGACAGGGCGCGGCTACACCTTC	CASSLGTGRGYTF
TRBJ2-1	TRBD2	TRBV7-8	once	TGTGCCAGCAGCCAGTTTGGCGGGACTAGCGGGAGCCAGCAGTTCTTC	CASSQFGGTSGSQQFF
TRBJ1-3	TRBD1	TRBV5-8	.	TGTGCCAGCAGCCACAGGGGTCGGGAAAACACCATATATTTT	CASSHRGRENTIYF
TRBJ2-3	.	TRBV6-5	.	TGTGCCAGCAGTAGGGAAGAGGGTCGGAGAACGCAGTATTTT	CASSREEGRRTQYF
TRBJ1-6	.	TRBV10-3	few	TGTGCCATCAGCTACGTGGGGAGTAATTCACCCCTCCACTTT	CAISYVGSNSPLHF
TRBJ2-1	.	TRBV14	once	TGTGCCAGCAGCCAGGCGGGACTTGGCAGAAACAATGAGCAGTTCTTC	CASSQAGLGRNNEQFF
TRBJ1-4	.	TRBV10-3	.	TGTGCCGCCCAGGGGTCAACTAATGAAAAACTGTTTTTT	CAAQGSTNEKLFF
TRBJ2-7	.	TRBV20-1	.	TGCAGTGCTACCTACCAGGACGAGCAGTACTTC	CSATYQDEQYF
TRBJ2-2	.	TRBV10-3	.	TGTGCCGTTCTACCTACAGGTGCGAACACCGGGGAGCTGTTTTTT	CAVLPTGANTGELFF
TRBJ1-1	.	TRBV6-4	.	TGTGCCAGCAGTGAGTACGGAGGTGCTGAAGCTTTCTTT	CASSEYGGAEAFF
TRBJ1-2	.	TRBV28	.	TGTGCCAGCAGTTTAGGGGGGGCAGCTTCTAACTATGGCTACACCTTC	CASSLGGAASNYGYTF
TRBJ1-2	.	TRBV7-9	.	TGTGCCAGCAGCTTAGCGGTTTGGCGGGTGCGGGGTGACTATGGCTACACCTTC	CASSLAVWRVRGDYGYTF
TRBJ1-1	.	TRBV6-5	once	TGTGCCAGCAGCTTACAGCACACTGAAGCTTTCTTT	CASSLQHTEAFF
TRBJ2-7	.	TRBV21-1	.	TGTGCCAGCGCTAGCGGGAGTAACGAGCAGTACTTC	CASASGSNEQYF
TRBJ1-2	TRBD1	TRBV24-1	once	TGTGCCACCAGTGACGCCGGACAGGGGCGGTATGGCTACACCTTC	CATSDAGQGRYGYTF
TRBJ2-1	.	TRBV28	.	TGTGCCAGCAGTTTGGGCCAGATTGGGCAGTTCTTC	CASSLGQIGQFF
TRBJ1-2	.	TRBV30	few	TGTGCCTGGAGCAACAGGGTCCGCGGATCGTATGGCTACACCTTC	CAWSNRVRGSYGYTF
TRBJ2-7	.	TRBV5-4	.	TGTGCCAGCAGCTTTAGGGGAGGATCCTACGAGCAGTACTTC	CASSFRGGSYEQYF
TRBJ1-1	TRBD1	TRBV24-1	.	TGTGCCACCAGTGATGGAGGGACAGGTGTGAACACTGAAGCTTTCTTT	CATSDGGTGVNTEAFF
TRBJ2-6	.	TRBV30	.	TGTGCCTGGGGGTACTCTGGGGCCAACGTCCTGACTTTC	CAWGYSGANVLTF
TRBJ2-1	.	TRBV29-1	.	TGCAGCGTTGGGTATAGCGGAGATGAGCAGTTCTTC	CSVGYSGDEQFF
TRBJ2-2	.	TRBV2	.	TGTGCCAGCAGACTACCCACAGGGACCGGGGAGCTGTTTTTT	CASRLPTGTGELFF
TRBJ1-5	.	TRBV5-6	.	TGTGCCAGCAGCTTCTGGGCAGCCCCAAGGGGCCAGCCCCAGCATTTT	CASSFWAAPRGQPQHF
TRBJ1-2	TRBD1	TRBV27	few	TGTGCCAGCAGTTTTGGACAGGGCTATGGCTACACCTTC	CASSFGQGYGYTF
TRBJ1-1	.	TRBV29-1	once	TGCAGCGTTGCCCTCTTGAGAGACACTGAAGCTTTCTTT	CSVALLRDTEAFF
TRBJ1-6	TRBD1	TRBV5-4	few	TGTGCCAGCAGTCCCCCGGGACAGGGGAGGAGATCACCCCTCCACTTT	CASSPPGQGRRSPLHF